Listed here is a single TCR beta chain. As yet, its antigen is unknown. Trimming took off 1 base at V and 2 bases at J, with 8 bases between the two ends. The CDR3 runs 14 residues. Germline V lookup: CDR1 SGHRS, CDR2 YFSETQ. This sample is drawn from a study of shared clonotypes between healthy human individuals. Produced via immunoSEQ multiplex PCR; TCRdb's table is partial and in-frame only. Found here are 2 million to 2.5 million clones, 85% to 95% of them singletons; the top ten hold 0.35% to 0.45%. Study-level points and caveats: The study generally estimated greater richness for naive than memory subsets.

The receptor was isolated from a man younger than 35 in good health. Some clones in this sample may be carry-over from other donors' samples. Source material: naive CD4+ T cells from PBMCs. Subset denoted: CD45RA+ positively selected. The rearrangement uses TRBV5-1 and TRBJ2-3; D ambiguous. CDR3 coding DNA: TGCGCCAGCAGCTTGCAGAGTGTCACAGATACGCAGTATTTT. This gives the protein CASSLQSVTDTQYF.